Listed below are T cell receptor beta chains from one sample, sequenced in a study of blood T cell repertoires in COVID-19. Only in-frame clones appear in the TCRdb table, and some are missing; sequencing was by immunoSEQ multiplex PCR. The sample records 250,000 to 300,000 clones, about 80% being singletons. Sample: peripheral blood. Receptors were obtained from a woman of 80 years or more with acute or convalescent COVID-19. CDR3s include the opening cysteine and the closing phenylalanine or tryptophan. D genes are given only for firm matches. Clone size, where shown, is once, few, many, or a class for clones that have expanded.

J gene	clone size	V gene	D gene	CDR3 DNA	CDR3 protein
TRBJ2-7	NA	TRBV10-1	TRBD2	TGCGCCAGCAGTGAGAATCCGGGAGGGCCCTACGAGCAGTACTTC	CASSENPGGPYEQYF
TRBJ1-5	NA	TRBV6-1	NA	TGTGCCAGCAGTGAGATAATAGCCTCGGGGCAGCCCCAGCATTTT	CASSEIIASGQPQHF
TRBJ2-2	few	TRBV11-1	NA	TGTGCCAGCAGCCTCAGAGGGGGGGCGACCGGGGAGCTGTTTTTT	CASSLRGGATGELFF
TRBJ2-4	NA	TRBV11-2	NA	TGTGCCAGCAGCTTATTTTCGGTTAATGCCAAAAACATTCAGTACTTC	CASSLFSVNAKNIQYF
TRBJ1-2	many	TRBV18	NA	TGTGCCAGCTCACCACAACCCGCCGCGTTTGACTATGGCTACACCTTC	CASSPQPAAFDYGYTF
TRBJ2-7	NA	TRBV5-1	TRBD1	TGCGCCAGCAGCTTGAACAGGGGTAACTACGAGCAGTACTTC	CASSLNRGNYEQYF
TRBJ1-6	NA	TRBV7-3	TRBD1	TGTGCCAGCAGCCCCGGGACAGAAAATTCACCCCTCCACTTT	CASSPGTENSPLHF
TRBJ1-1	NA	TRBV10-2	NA	TGCGCCACCGGGGACGGGAGTAGGGCGAACACTGAAGCTTTCTTT	CATGDGSRANTEAFF
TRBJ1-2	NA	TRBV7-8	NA	TGTGCCAGCAGCTTTTACCGATTCACAGCTAACTATGGCTACACCTTC	CASSFYRFTANYGYTF
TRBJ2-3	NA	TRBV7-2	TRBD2	TGTGCCAGCAGCTTACGTAGGGGACTAGGTACGCAGTATTTT	CASSLRRGLGTQYF